This paragraph reports one T cell receptor (beta chain). Its antigen is still unknown. The source of the sample is a study of vaccination and CD4 T cells after COVID-19. General study findings and limits: It was observed that, in convalescent patients, a median roughly 85% of reactive clones arose only post-vaccination.

Sample treatment: roughly ten-day PBMC culture with coronavirus spike peptide pools or control peptides (ViraFEST assay). ViraFEST used peptide pools to expand antigen-specific T cells, then sequenced TCRs. The V and J ends lost 7 bases and 1 base, in that order; junction bases with no gene match: 6. The germline gives CDR1 MNHEY, CDR2 SVGEGT. This CDR3 is built from 14 residues. Sequencing of DNA taken from cultured CD4+ T cells relied on the Oncomine TCR Beta short-read assay. TCRdb called the PCR reads again in MiXCR, with one record for every CDR3 protein. The repertoire holds 11,000 or so distinct CDR3 sequences, with around 60% as singletons.

The sequenced sample consisted of CD4+ T cells from blood, cultured in vitro. The TCR comes from a human donor who had recovered from COVID-19. The rearrangement joins TRBV6-2 or TRBV6-3 to TRBJ1-1; TRBD1 aligns across 7 bases. The CDR3 nucleotides read TGTGCCAGCACAAAGACAGGGTCGAACACTGAAGCTTTCTTT. It encodes CASTKTGSNTEAFF.